The present entry profiles one TCR beta chain with its context. The data are from a study of blood T cell repertoires in COVID-19. The CDR3 spans 15 residues. Losses at the gene ends were 4 bases for V and 5 bases for J; bases not matched to a gene: 8. From germline, CDR1 is SQVTM and CDR2 ANQGSEA. How the authors handled the data: Reference gene primer amplification gave nucleated cell count estimates. The method was immunoSEQ multiplex PCR; TCRdb's version includes in-frame clones alone and lacks a portion of them. D and trimming come from the DNA, and the V and J calls and clone size come from that table. This repertoire shows about 250,000 clones, around 80% found once; its top ten account for roughly 8.6%.

The TCR was taken from a man aged 35 to 55 with active or convalescent COVID-19. Sequencing input: peripheral blood. The gene calls are TRBV29-1 and TRBJ1-3; 10 bases fit TRBD1. The CDR3 coding sequence is TGCAGCGTTGGAGATGCGGGACAGGGGAGAAACACCATATATTTT. As protein: CSVGDAGQGRNTIYF.